The 21 T cell receptor beta chains listed next were all sequenced from one sample in a study of control samples from healthy donors and cancer patients. TCRdb keeps only in-frame clones here, not all; method: immunoSEQ multiplex PCR. The sample carries more than 65,000 clones, 75% to 85% recorded once. The sequenced sample consisted of blood. The receptors originated from a man aged 60-69 years in good health.

The chain recombines TRBV11-2 with TRBJ2-1, with D unresolved. This CDR3 has 15 amino acids. CDR1 is SGHAT, CDR2 FQNNGV, per germline. The V end was cut by 0 bases, the J end by 0 bases, with 6 bases between. CDR3 amino acids: CASSLDRSSYNEQFF. CDR3 nucleotide sequence: TGTGCCAGCAGCTTAGATCGGAGCTCCTACAATGAGCAGTTCTTC.

About this clone: Additional DNA sequences in this sample encode the identical CDR3. V and J are TRBV6-1 and TRBJ2-7; D gene unclear. V was trimmed by 2 bases and J by 2 bases, leaving 13 bases between them. This CDR3 is 15 amino acids long. CDR1 and CDR2 (germline): MNHNS, SASEGT. Here the CDR3 reads CASSETFTAPYEQYF. CDR3 bases: TGTGCCAGCAGTGAAACTTTTACAGCCCCCTACGAGCAGTACTTC.

The chain carries TRBV6-6 and TRBJ1-4; D is perhaps TRBD1 (6 bases). The CDR3 has 14 residues. Germline V gene lookup returns CDR1 MNHNY and CDR2 SVGAGI (reference sequence). The V end lost 2 bases, the J end lost 7 bases, and 11 bases lay between the germline ends. DNA of the CDR3: TGTGCCAGCAGTTACGGTCAGGGGTCTGAAAAACTGTTTTTT. This sequence encodes CASSYGQGSEKLFF.

The J gene is TRBJ2-5, the V gene TRBV19; unclear D gene. The germline CDR1 and CDR2 sequences are LNHDA and SQIVND (reference sequence). V was trimmed by 5 bases and J by 5 bases, leaving 12 bases between them. This CDR3 contains 13 residues. The CDR3 reads CASSSGPAETQYF. CDR3 DNA sequence: TGTGCCAGTAGTTCCGGACCGGCGGAGACCCAGTACTTC.

The chain recombines TRBV27 with TRBJ2-3, with 7 bases matching TRBD2. Trimming took 2 bases from V and 3 from J; bases not matched to a gene: 2. The CDR3 extends over 14 amino acids. From germline, CDR1 is MNHEY and CDR2 SMNVEV (reference sequence). CDR3 nucleotides: TGTGCCAGCAGTTTACTCGGGGGGACAGATACGCAGTATTTT. Translated: CASSLLGGTDTQYF.

The V and J genes are TRBV27 and TRBJ2-7; D gene unclear. The CDR3 sequence is 13 residues long. V was shortened by 10 bases and J by 3 bases, with 16 bases between the two germline ends. Germline loops: CDR1 MNHEY, CDR2 SMNVEV (reference sequence). The CDR3 is CATGGNPGYEQYF. DNA of the CDR3: TGTGCCACCGGTGGAAACCCCGGCTACGAGCAGTACTTC.

The rearrangement joins TRBV3-1 (or the pseudogene TRBV3-2) to TRBJ2-1; tentatively, D is TRBD2 (5 bases). Germline V lookup: CDR1 LGHDT, CDR2 YNNKEL (reference sequence). This CDR3 has 14 amino acids. The ends were cut back, 2 bases at V and 2 bases at J, with 7 bases in the middle. The CDR3 sequence is CASSQILAYNEQFF. The CDR3 DNA reads TGTGCCAGCAGCCAAATACTAGCCTACAATGAGCAGTTCTTC.

This clone appeared once. The V and J genes are TRBV25-1 and TRBJ2-5; a possible D gene is TRBD1 (5 bases). CDR3 size: 13 residues. Trimming removed 6 bases from V and 5 bases from J, with 13 bases in between. Germline CDR1 MGHDK, CDR2 SYGVNS. The CDR3 DNA sequence: TGTGCCAGCAGCCGACAGACTCAGGAGACCCAGTACTTC. Amino acids: CASSRQTQETQYF. The whole variable domain, filled in from reference TRBV25-1 and TRBJ2-5, reads EADIYQTPRYLVIGTGKKITLECSQTMGHDKMYWYQQDPGMELHLIHYSYGVNSTEKGDLSSESTVSRIRTEHFPLTLESARPSHTSQYLCASSRQTQETQYFGPGTRLLVL.

V and J are TRBV5-1 and TRBJ2-6; 7 nucleotides agree with TRBD1. The CDR3 length is 16 residues. In germline, CDR1 is SGHRS, CDR2 YFSETQ. The V and J ends lost 4 bases and 0 bases, in that order; junction bases with no gene match: 4. CDR3 amino acids: CASSKDRRSGANVLTF. CDR3 DNA sequence: TGCGCCAGCAGCAAGGACAGGCGCTCTGGGGCCAACGTCCTGACTTTC.

The V and J genes are TRBV24-1 and TRBJ2-7; tentatively, D is TRBD2 (6 bases). CDR3 length equals 12 residues. CDR1 and CDR2 from the germline V gene are KGHDR and SFDVKD. The ends were cut back, 6 bases at V and 6 bases at J, with 11 bases in the middle. DNA of the CDR3: TGTGCCACCAGTCCGGGGGATGGCGAGCAGTACTTC. Translated: CATSPGDGEQYF.

This chain joins TRBV7-9 and TRBJ2-4, with 8 bases matching TRBD1. This CDR3 is 13 amino acids long. The V gene's germline CDR1 is SEHNR and CDR2 FQNEAQ (reference sequence). The ends lost 5 bases at V and 8 bases at J; junction bases unmatched: 5. CDR3 protein: CASSTMTGDIQYF. CDR3 DNA: TGTGCCAGCAGCACTATGACAGGGGACATTCAGTACTTC. Full variable domain (rest looked up from reference TRBV7-9 and TRBJ2-4): DTGVSQNPRHKITKRGQNVTFRCDPISEHNRLYWYRQTLGQGPEFLTYFQNEAQLEKSRLLSDRFSAERPKGSFSTLEIQRTEQGDSAMYLCASSTMTGDIQYFGAGTRLSVL.

This clone was found once. The rearrangement joins TRBV7-8 to TRBJ1-6, with 9 bases that match TRBD1. This CDR3 contains 14 residues. Germline values: CDR1 SGHVS, CDR2 FQNEAQ. The J segment lost 8 bases and the V segment lost 5 bases, leaving 4 bases of the junction unmatched. This chain's CDR3 is CASSLGQGYSPLHF. DNA for the CDR3: TGTGCCAGCAGCCTGGGACAGGGTTATTCACCCCTCCACTTT.

This clone occurred once. V is TRBV7-9 and J is TRBJ2-7, with D possibly being TRBD2 (6 bases). The CDR3 runs to 15 residues. V shed 2 bases and J shed 4 bases, with 15 bases lying between them. Germline values: CDR1 SEHNR, CDR2 FQNEAQ (reference sequence). The DNA of the CDR3 is TGTGCCAGCAGCTTAAGTTGGCGGCGGGAATACGAGCAGTACTTC. Its protein product is CASSLSWRREYEQYF.

The rearrangement links TRBV6-1 to TRBJ2-1; 10 positions match TRBD2. This CDR3 contains 16 residues. Trimming removed 2 bases from V and 7 bases from J; junction bases left unmatched: 8. The germline gives CDR1 MNHNS, CDR2 SASEGT. The CDR3 is CASSEQGAGGMNEQFF. The DNA of the CDR3 is TGTGCCAGCAGTGAACAGGGAGCGGGAGGGATGAATGAGCAGTTCTTC.

The rearrangement links TRBV5-1 to TRBJ1-5; weak D call: TRBD1 (5 bases). The germline CDR1 and CDR2 sequences are SGHRS and YFSETQ. V shed 5 bases and J shed 4 bases, with 16 bases lying between them. This CDR3 is built from 15 residues. CDR3 sequence: CASRRTFDQNQPQHF. The DNA for the CDR3 is TGCGCCAGCAGGAGGACATTCGATCAAAATCAGCCCCAGCATTTT.

J is TRBJ1-4 and V is TRBV2; D call uncertain. The length of the CDR3 is 14 residues. V lost 2 bases to trimming and J lost 0 bases, with 4 bases between them. Germline CDR1 SNHLY, CDR2 FYNNEI. In DNA form, the CDR3 reads TGTGCCAGCAGTGAACTCACAACTAATGAAAAACTGTTTTTT. This encodes CASSELTTNEKLFF.

The chain is built from TRBV19 and TRBJ2-5; 8 bases agree with TRBD1. CDR1 and CDR2 (germline): LNHDA, SQIVND (reference sequence). The CDR3 has 16 residues. Trimming cost V 5 bases and J 4 bases; bases outside gene matches: 12. CDR3 bases: TGTGCCAGTAGTGCTCGGACAGGGAGTATTCCAGAGACCCAGTACTTC. It translates to CASSARTGSIPETQYF.

The chain couples TRBV28 to TRBJ1-4; 10 bases map to TRBD1. This CDR3 is built from 15 residues. Germline V gene sequence: CDR1 MDHEN, CDR2 SYDVKM. J gave up 8 bases and V 5 bases, and 8 bases lay outside the gene matches. CDR3 region: CASSAPGQGNEKLFF. CDR3 sequence (DNA): TGTGCCAGCAGTGCTCCGGGACAGGGGAACGAAAAACTGTTTTTT.

The chain employs TRBV7-8 and TRBJ1-1; D gene uncertain. Trimming stripped 1 base from V and 6 bases from J, with 6 bases between. The CDR3 totals 12 residues. Per the germline V gene, CDR1 is SGHVS and CDR2 is FQNEAQ. The CDR3 here is CASSLGQAEAFF. The CDR3 DNA sequence: TGTGCCAGCAGCTTAGGCCAGGCTGAAGCTTTCTTT.

V gene TRBV6-4 combines with J gene TRBJ2-5; TRBD2 is a possible D gene (5 bases). This CDR3 is 13 amino acids long. Germline V CDR1 and CDR2: MRHNA, SNTAGT. Trimming removed 8 bases at V and 5 bases at J, with 15 bases between. The CDR3 spells CASSPNVAETQYF. For the CDR3, the DNA is TGTGCCAGCTCCCCCAATGTAGCGGAGACCCAGTACTTC.

This chain links TRBV5-1 with TRBJ2-1, with 8 nucleotides matching TRBD2. CDR3 length: 17 amino acids. Losses at the gene ends were 4 bases for V and 8 bases for J; bases not matched to a gene: 17. CDR1 and CDR2 from the germline V gene are SGHRS and YFSETQ. CDR3 amino acids: CASSREGPSGPGYEQFF. CDR3 bases: TGCGCCAGCAGCCGGGAGGGCCCTAGCGGGCCGGGCTATGAGCAGTTCTTC.